The rows below give T cell receptor beta chains drawn from one sample of a study of CD8 T cells in Susac syndrome. TCRdb re-analysed the immunoSEQ multiplex PCR reads in MiXCR, keeping a single row per CDR3 protein. This table holds 250,000 to 300,000 distinct CDR3 sequences, about 82% found once. The specimen was CD8+ T cells from PBMCs. Receptor source: a human donor with multiple sclerosis. Both conserved end residues are part of each CDR3. The order of the fields is V gene, D gene, clone size, J gene, CDR3 protein, CDR3 DNA. A D gene is named only where the DNA matches it firmly. A clone size is listed for some rows: how often the clone was seen (once, few, many), or a class if it is expanded.

v_call: TRBV4-3; d_call: NA; clone_size: NA; j_call: TRBJ1-4; cdr3_aa: CASSRGRPTNEKLFF; cdr3_nt: TGCGCCAGCAGCCGAGGACGGCCAACTAATGAAAAACTGTTTTTT
v_call: TRBV3-1; d_call: NA; clone_size: NA; j_call: TRBJ2-1; cdr3_aa: CASSTRDARRSYNEQFF; cdr3_nt: TGTGCCAGCAGTACTAGGGACGCTCGTCGGTCCTACAATGAGCAGTTCTTC
v_call: TRBV20-1; d_call: TRBD1; clone_size: NA; j_call: TRBJ2-1; cdr3_aa: CSASSGQAYNEQFF; cdr3_nt: TGCAGTGCTAGCTCAGGACAGGCATACAATGAGCAGTTCTTC
v_call: TRBV24-1; d_call: NA; clone_size: NA; j_call: TRBJ2-1; cdr3_aa: CATSDRGTSDNEQFF; cdr3_nt: TGTGCCACCAGTGACCGAGGGACATCGGACAATGAGCAGTTCTTC
v_call: TRBV18; d_call: NA; clone_size: NA; j_call: TRBJ2-7; cdr3_aa: CASSYQSSRYEQYF; cdr3_nt: TGTGCCAGCTCCTACCAATCTAGCAGGTACGAGCAGTACTTC
v_call: TRBV6-5; d_call: TRBD2; clone_size: NA; j_call: TRBJ2-1; cdr3_aa: CASSSLRREASYNEQFF; cdr3_nt: TGTGCCAGCAGTTCATTAAGGCGGGAGGCGTCCTACAATGAGCAGTTCTTC
v_call: TRBV4-3; d_call: NA; clone_size: NA; j_call: TRBJ2-3; cdr3_aa: CASNQDPSGPTDTQYF; cdr3_nt: TGCGCCAGCAACCAAGATCCAAGCGGACCCACAGATACGCAGTATTTT
v_call: TRBV13; d_call: NA; clone_size: NA; j_call: TRBJ1-1; cdr3_aa: CASSLVAVSEVFF; cdr3_nt: TGTGCCAGCAGCTTAGTGGCGGTGTCTGAAGTTTTCTTT
v_call: TRBV11-2; d_call: TRBD2; clone_size: once; j_call: TRBJ2-1; cdr3_aa: CASRIGGTSRGNEQFF; cdr3_nt: TGTGCCAGTAGAATAGGGGGGACTAGCAGGGGTAATGAGCAGTTCTTC
v_call: TRBV6-6; d_call: NA; clone_size: NA; j_call: TRBJ2-7; cdr3_aa: CASSYSLGVEQYF; cdr3_nt: TGTGCCAGCAGTTACTCGCTAGGGGTCGAGCAGTACTTC
v_call: TRBV30; d_call: NA; clone_size: NA; j_call: TRBJ1-4; cdr3_aa: CAWSATDEKLFF; cdr3_nt: TGTGCCTGGAGTGCGACAGACGAAAAACTGTTTTTT
v_call: TRBV4-3; d_call: NA; clone_size: NA; j_call: TRBJ1-5; cdr3_aa: CASSLYQGPQPQHF; cdr3_nt: TGCGCCAGCAGCCTTTATCAGGGGCCCCAGCCCCAGCATTTT
v_call: TRBV7-9; d_call: TRBD1; clone_size: NA; j_call: TRBJ2-7; cdr3_aa: CASSASGTGFDYEQYF; cdr3_nt: TGTGCCAGCAGCGCGTCCGGGACAGGGTTCGACTACGAGCAGTACTTC
v_call: TRBV21-1; d_call: NA; clone_size: NA; j_call: TRBJ2-7; cdr3_aa: CASSTQGHIYEQYF; cdr3_nt: TGTGCCAGCAGCACCCAAGGACATATCTACGAGCAGTACTTC
v_call: TRBV9; d_call: NA; clone_size: NA; j_call: TRBJ2-7; cdr3_aa: CASSGQNYEQYF; cdr3_nt: TGTGCCAGCAGCGGTCAGAACTACGAGCAGTACTTC
v_call: TRBV3-1; d_call: NA; clone_size: NA; j_call: TRBJ2-7; cdr3_aa: CASSQETGPYEQYF; cdr3_nt: TGTGCCAGCAGCCAAGAAACCGGCCCCTACGAGCAGTACTTC
v_call: TRBV27; d_call: NA; clone_size: NA; j_call: TRBJ2-7; cdr3_aa: CASSSNPRRDLYEQYF; cdr3_nt: TGTGCCAGCAGTTCTAACCCTCGGCGGGACCTCTACGAGCAGTACTTC
v_call: TRBV30; d_call: NA; clone_size: NA; j_call: TRBJ2-2; cdr3_aa: CAWSVLGAGGTGELFF; cdr3_nt: TGTGCCTGGAGTGTACTTGGCGCTGGGGGCACCGGGGAGCTGTTTTTT
v_call: TRBV7-8; d_call: NA; clone_size: once; j_call: TRBJ2-5; cdr3_aa: CASSWVKQGWETQYF; cdr3_nt: TGTGCCAGCAGCTGGGTAAAACAGGGCTGGGAGACCCAGTACTTC
v_call: TRBV6-5; d_call: NA; clone_size: NA; j_call: TRBJ2-2; cdr3_aa: CASSRETGELFF; cdr3_nt: TGTGCCAGCAGTAGAGAGACCGGGGAGCTGTTTTTT
v_call: TRBV4-3; d_call: NA; clone_size: NA; j_call: TRBJ2-2; cdr3_aa: CASSPGWWENTGELFF; cdr3_nt: TGCGCCAGCAGCCCGGGCTGGTGGGAGAACACCGGGGAGCTGTTTTTT
v_call: TRBV27; d_call: NA; clone_size: NA; j_call: TRBJ2-4; cdr3_aa: CASSSPLAKNIQYF; cdr3_nt: TGTGCCAGCAGTTCGCCTCTAGCCAAAAACATTCAGTACTTC
v_call: TRBV28; d_call: NA; clone_size: NA; j_call: TRBJ2-2; cdr3_aa: CASSLLANTGELFF; cdr3_nt: TGTGCCAGCAGCCTCCTTGCGAACACCGGGGAGCTGTTTTTT
v_call: TRBV13; d_call: NA; clone_size: NA; j_call: TRBJ1-2; cdr3_aa: CASSLGGQEFNYGYTF; cdr3_nt: TGTGCCAGCAGCTTAGGCGGGCAGGAGTTTAACTATGGCTACACCTTC
v_call: TRBV6-2/TRBV6-3; d_call: NA; clone_size: few; j_call: TRBJ1-2; cdr3_aa: CASSLYSSGGFYGYTF; cdr3_nt: TGTGCCAGCAGCCTTTATTCCTCGGGGGGATTCTATGGCTACACCTTC
v_call: TRBV19; d_call: NA; clone_size: NA; j_call: TRBJ2-1; cdr3_aa: CASSIEGRLASLSYNEQFF; cdr3_nt: TGTGCCAGTAGTATTGAGGGTCGGTTAGCCAGTCTCTCCTACAATGAGCAGTTCTTC
v_call: TRBV30; d_call: TRBD1; clone_size: once; j_call: TRBJ2-6; cdr3_aa: CAWSVLQGSRGSGANVLTF; cdr3_nt: TGTGCCTGGAGTGTCCTACAGGGGTCGAGGGGCTCTGGGGCCAACGTCCTGACTTTC
v_call: TRBV20-1; d_call: NA; clone_size: NA; j_call: TRBJ2-1; cdr3_aa: CSARDRSGAWGIEQFF; cdr3_nt: TGCAGTGCTAGAGATAGGAGCGGAGCATGGGGTATAGAGCAGTTCTTC
v_call: TRBV4-2; d_call: TRBD2; clone_size: once; j_call: TRBJ2-5; cdr3_aa: CASSQDWPSGGQETQYF; cdr3_nt: TGTGCCAGCAGCCAAGATTGGCCTAGCGGGGGCCAAGAGACCCAGTACTTC
v_call: TRBV28; d_call: TRBD1; clone_size: NA; j_call: TRBJ2-2; cdr3_aa: CASSLLQGFRGELFF; cdr3_nt: TGTGCCAGCAGTTTATTACAGGGGTTTAGGGGGGAGCTGTTTTTT
v_call: TRBV6-2/TRBV6-3; d_call: NA; clone_size: few; j_call: TRBJ2-5; cdr3_aa: CASRPDGVQETQYF; cdr3_nt: TGTGCCAGTCGACCGGACGGAGTGCAAGAGACCCAGTACTTC
v_call: TRBV4-3; d_call: NA; clone_size: NA; j_call: TRBJ1-1; cdr3_aa: CASSQEWEGSQAFF; cdr3_nt: TGCGCCAGCAGCCAAGAGTGGGAGGGTAGTCAAGCTTTCTTT
v_call: TRBV7-2; d_call: TRBD2; clone_size: NA; j_call: TRBJ2-3; cdr3_aa: CASSLDSAGVSTDTQYF; cdr3_nt: TGTGCCAGCAGCTTAGATTCGGCGGGAGTCAGCACAGATACGCAGTATTTT
v_call: TRBV27; d_call: TRBD2; clone_size: NA; j_call: TRBJ2-1; cdr3_aa: CASSLLPSGRHLNEQFF; cdr3_nt: TGTGCCAGCAGTTTACTTCCTAGCGGGAGGCACCTCAATGAGCAGTTCTTC
v_call: TRBV7-2; d_call: NA; clone_size: NA; j_call: TRBJ1-2; cdr3_aa: CASSPVPGAFGYGYTF; cdr3_nt: TGTGCCAGCAGCCCGGTACCAGGGGCTTTTGGCTATGGCTACACCTTC
v_call: TRBV5-6; d_call: TRBD2; clone_size: NA; j_call: TRBJ2-3; cdr3_aa: CASSDPSGRTPDTQYF; cdr3_nt: TGTGCCAGCAGCGACCCTAGCGGGAGGACTCCAGATACGCAGTATTTT
v_call: TRBV12-3/TRBV12-4; d_call: NA; clone_size: few; j_call: TRBJ1-1; cdr3_aa: CASSFWADEAFF; cdr3_nt: TGTGCCAGCAGTTTTTGGGCCGATGAAGCTTTCTTT
v_call: TRBV6-1; d_call: NA; clone_size: once; j_call: TRBJ2-2; cdr3_aa: CASRPMNTGELFF; cdr3_nt: TGTGCCAGCAGGCCTATGAACACCGGGGAGCTGTTTTTT
v_call: TRBV15; d_call: NA; clone_size: NA; j_call: TRBJ1-5; cdr3_aa: CATSRDGTGPNQPQHF; cdr3_nt: TGTGCCACCAGCAGAGATGGCACGGGCCCCAATCAGCCCCAGCATTTT
v_call: TRBV27; d_call: TRBD2; clone_size: once; j_call: TRBJ2-7; cdr3_aa: CASTFLGGLNEQYF; cdr3_nt: TGTGCCAGCACTTTCCTCGGGGGGTTGAACGAGCAGTACTTC
v_call: TRBV28; d_call: TRBD1; clone_size: NA; j_call: TRBJ1-5; cdr3_aa: CASLLTGVGNQPQHF; cdr3_nt: TGTGCCAGCCTTCTGACAGGGGTAGGCAATCAGCCCCAGCATTTT
v_call: TRBV7-2; d_call: NA; clone_size: NA; j_call: TRBJ2-7; cdr3_aa: CASSLDPHSYEQYF; cdr3_nt: TGTGCCAGCAGCTTAGATCCCCACTCCTACGAGCAGTACTTC
v_call: TRBV5-4; d_call: NA; clone_size: NA; j_call: TRBJ1-3; cdr3_aa: CASSFGGRAESGNTIYF; cdr3_nt: TGTGCCAGCAGCTTCGGCGGCAGGGCGGAATCCGGAAACACCATATATTTT
v_call: TRBV7-9; d_call: NA; clone_size: NA; j_call: TRBJ1-2; cdr3_aa: CASSLAGDVLDYGYTF; cdr3_nt: TGTGCCAGCAGCTTAGCGGGGGATGTCCTAGACTATGGCTACACCTTC
v_call: TRBV7-9; d_call: TRBD2; clone_size: NA; j_call: TRBJ2-1; cdr3_aa: CVSSLAGSEQFF; cdr3_nt: TGTGTCAGCAGCTTAGCGGGTTCTGAGCAGTTCTTC
v_call: TRBV4-3; d_call: NA; clone_size: NA; j_call: TRBJ2-3; cdr3_aa: CTSSRDSWEDTQYF; cdr3_nt: TGCACCAGCAGCCGCGACAGTTGGGAAGATACGCAGTATTTT
v_call: TRBV28; d_call: NA; clone_size: NA; j_call: TRBJ2-7; cdr3_aa: CTSSPPDRRGHYEQYF; cdr3_nt: TGTACCAGCAGTCCCCCAGATCGCCGGGGTCACTACGAGCAGTACTTC
v_call: TRBV27; d_call: NA; clone_size: once; j_call: TRBJ2-3; cdr3_aa: CASSLSAVTLTTQYF; cdr3_nt: TGTGCCAGCAGTTTATCGGCGGTTACCCTGACGACGCAGTATTTT
v_call: TRBV4-1; d_call: NA; clone_size: few; j_call: TRBJ2-7; cdr3_aa: CASSLERGTEQYF; cdr3_nt: TGCGCCAGCAGCCTCGAGAGGGGGACCGAGCAGTACTTC
v_call: TRBV13; d_call: TRBD2; clone_size: NA; j_call: TRBJ2-1; cdr3_aa: CASSFHPTSGLNNEQFF; cdr3_nt: TGTGCCAGCAGCTTTCATCCGACTAGCGGTTTGAACAATGAGCAGTTCTTC
v_call: TRBV27; d_call: TRBD1; clone_size: NA; j_call: TRBJ2-7; cdr3_aa: CASNGQGTFYEQYF; cdr3_nt: TGTGCCAGCAACGGACAGGGGACGTTTTACGAGCAGTACTTC
v_call: TRBV7-9; d_call: NA; clone_size: once; j_call: TRBJ1-4; cdr3_aa: CASSPPQGISEKLFF; cdr3_nt: TGTGCCAGCAGCCCCCCACAAGGCATCTCTGAAAAACTGTTTTTT
v_call: TRBV18; d_call: TRBD1; clone_size: NA; j_call: TRBJ1-1; cdr3_aa: CASSQDRLDMNTEAFF; cdr3_nt: TGTGCCAGCTCACAGGACAGGCTCGATATGAACACTGAAGCTTTCTTT
v_call: TRBV19; d_call: TRBD2; clone_size: few; j_call: TRBJ2-1; cdr3_aa: CASSGVSGNEQFF; cdr3_nt: TGTGCCAGTAGCGGTGTTAGCGGGAATGAGCAGTTCTTC
v_call: TRBV20-1; d_call: TRBD1; clone_size: NA; j_call: TRBJ2-1; cdr3_aa: CSARDVGSPTGDNEQFF; cdr3_nt: TGCAGTGCTAGAGACGTTGGGAGTCCAACAGGGGACAATGAGCAGTTCTTC
v_call: TRBV6-4; d_call: NA; clone_size: NA; j_call: TRBJ2-2; cdr3_aa: CASRPTSTAGELFF; cdr3_nt: TGTGCCAGCAGACCCACTAGTACCGCCGGGGAGCTGTTTTTT